The clone carrying this T cell receptor (beta chain) has at least ten counts. A read error may produce the germline difference seen at one junction end. This entry is derived from a study of neurological immune-mediated disorders. TCRdb analysed the 5' RACE reads with MiXCR anew, one entry per CDR3 protein. The sample holds more than 70,000 distinct CDR3 sequences, roughly 17% seen once. The germline CDR1 and CDR2 sequences are SGHRS and YFSETQ. The CDR3 runs 14 residues. The rearrangement joins TRBV5-1 to TRBJ2-1, with D possibly TRBD2 on 7 matching bases. The sample taken for sequencing was PBMCs. The source of this sequence is a woman in her thirties or forties in good health. The CDR3 is CASRLGAGDNEQFF. The CDR3 DNA follows: TGCGCCAGCAGGTTGGGGGCGGGGGACAATGAGCAGTTCTTC.